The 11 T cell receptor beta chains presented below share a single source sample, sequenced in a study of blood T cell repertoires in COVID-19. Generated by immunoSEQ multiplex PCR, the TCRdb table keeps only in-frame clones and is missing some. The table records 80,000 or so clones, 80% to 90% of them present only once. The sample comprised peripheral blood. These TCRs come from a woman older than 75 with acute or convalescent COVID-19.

The CDR3 loop is CASSQVAGSPIGEQFF. The CDR3 DNA follows: TGTGCCAGCAGCCAAGTAGCGGGGAGCCCTATCGGAGAGCAGTTCTTC. V usage is TRBV4-2 and J usage is TRBJ2-1; 8 positions match TRBD2. The CDR3 consists of 16 residues. After removal of 1 base from V and 10 bases from J, the junction contained 12 bases not matched to a gene. Germline loops: CDR1 LGHNA, CDR2 YNFKEQ.

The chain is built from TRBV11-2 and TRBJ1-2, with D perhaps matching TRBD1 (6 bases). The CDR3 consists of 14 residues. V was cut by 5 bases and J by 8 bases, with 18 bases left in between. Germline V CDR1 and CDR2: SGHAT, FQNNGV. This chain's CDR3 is CASSAGKGGSGYTF. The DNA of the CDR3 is TGTGCCAGCAGCGCCGGGAAGGGGGGGAGCGGCTACACCTTC.

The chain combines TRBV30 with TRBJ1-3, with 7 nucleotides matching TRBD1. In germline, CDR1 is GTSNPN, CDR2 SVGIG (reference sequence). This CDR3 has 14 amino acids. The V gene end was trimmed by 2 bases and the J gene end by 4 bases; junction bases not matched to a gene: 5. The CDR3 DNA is TGTGCCTGGAGTCAGGTGACAGGGGGAAACACCATATATTTT. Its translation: CAWSQVTGGNTIYF.

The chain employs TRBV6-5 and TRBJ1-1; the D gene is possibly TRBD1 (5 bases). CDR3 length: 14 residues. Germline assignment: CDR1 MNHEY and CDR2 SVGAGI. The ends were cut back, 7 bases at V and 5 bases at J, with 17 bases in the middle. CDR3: CASNPSPGGTEAFF. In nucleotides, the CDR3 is TGTGCCAGCAATCCCTCCCCCGGGGGGACTGAAGCTTTCTTT.

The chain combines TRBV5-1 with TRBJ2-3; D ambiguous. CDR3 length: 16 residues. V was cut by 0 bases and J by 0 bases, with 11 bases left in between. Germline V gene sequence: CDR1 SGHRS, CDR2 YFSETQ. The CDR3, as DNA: TGCGCCAGCAGCTTGGACCTAGTCACTAGCACAGATACGCAGTATTTT. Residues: CASSLDLVTSTDTQYF.

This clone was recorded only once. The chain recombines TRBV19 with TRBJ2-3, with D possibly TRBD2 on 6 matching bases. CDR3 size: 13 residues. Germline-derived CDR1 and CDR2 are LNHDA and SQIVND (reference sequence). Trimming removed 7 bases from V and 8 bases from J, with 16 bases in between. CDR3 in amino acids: CASTSGALGTQYF. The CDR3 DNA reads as TGTGCCAGTACCTCGGGAGCACTAGGTACGCAGTATTTT.

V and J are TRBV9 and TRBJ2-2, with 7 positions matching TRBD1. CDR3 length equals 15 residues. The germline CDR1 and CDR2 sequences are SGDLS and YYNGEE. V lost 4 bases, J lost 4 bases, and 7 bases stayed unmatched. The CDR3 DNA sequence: TGTGCCAGCAGCTCCTCGGCAGGGGGCACCGGGGAGCTGTTTTTT. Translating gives CASSSSAGGTGELFF.

CDR3 bases: TGTGCCAGCAGCCCAGGGAAGGACAGGGGGCCTTACAATGAGCAGTTCTTC. It translates to CASSPGKDRGPYNEQFF. The chain links TRBV11-2 to TRBJ2-1, with 11 bases identical to TRBD1. The junction had 10 bases not matched to a gene; V was cut back by 5 bases and J by 4 bases. CDR1 and CDR2 from the germline V gene are SGHAT and FQNNGV. The CDR3 is 17 amino acids.

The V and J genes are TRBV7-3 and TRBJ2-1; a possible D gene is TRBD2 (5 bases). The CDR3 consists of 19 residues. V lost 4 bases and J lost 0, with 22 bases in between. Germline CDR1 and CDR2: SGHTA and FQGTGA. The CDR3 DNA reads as TGTGCCAGCAGCTCTCCTAGCCCACTTGACAATCCCTCCTACAATGAGCAGTTCTTC. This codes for CASSSPSPLDNPSYNEQFF.

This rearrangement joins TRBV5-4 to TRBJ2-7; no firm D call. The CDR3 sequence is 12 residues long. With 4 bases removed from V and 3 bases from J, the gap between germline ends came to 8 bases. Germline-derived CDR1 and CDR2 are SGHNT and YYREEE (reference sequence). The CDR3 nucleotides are TGTGCCAGCAGCCTCCCTAACTACGAGCAGTACTTC. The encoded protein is CASSLPNYEQYF.

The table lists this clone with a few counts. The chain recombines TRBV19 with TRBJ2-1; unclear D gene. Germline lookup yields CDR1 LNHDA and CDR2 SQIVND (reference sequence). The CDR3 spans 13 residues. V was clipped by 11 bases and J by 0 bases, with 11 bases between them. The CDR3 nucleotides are TGTGCCGTACGAGGAAGCTCCTACAATGAGCAGTTCTTC. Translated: CAVRGSSYNEQFF.